The next 22 T cell receptor beta chains were all read from a single sample in a study of blood T cell repertoires in COVID-19. Clones were read by immunoSEQ multiplex PCR, and TCRdb kept only the in-frame ones, dropping some. There are approximately 43,000 clones in the sample; about four fifths occur only once, and roughly 38% lies in the top ten. The sequencing input was peripheral blood. The receptors were sampled from a man aged 35 to 55 with active or convalescent COVID-19.

V is TRBV19 and J is TRBJ2-3, with TRBD1 matching 9 bases. V lost 11 bases to trimming and J lost 2 bases; unmatched junction nucleotides: 5. Germline values: CDR1 LNHDA, CDR2 SQIVND (reference sequence). The CDR3 consists of 13 residues. CDR3 loop: CASQGAITDTQYF. The CDR3 nucleotides are TGTGCCTCACAGGGGGCCATCACAGATACGCAGTATTTT.

This clone appeared once. The DNA for the CDR3 is TGCGCCAGCAGCCAAGAACCCGACTCCAGGGTGGAGCAGTACTTC. Amino acids: CASSQEPDSRVEQYF. The chain joins TRBV4-3 to TRBJ2-7, with TRBD1 as a possible D gene (5 bases). The CDR3 is made up of 15 amino acids. The V and J ends lost 0 bases and 7 bases respectively, with 16 bases between them. Germline V gene data show CDR1 as LGHNA and CDR2 as YSLEER.

This clone was found once. V is TRBV2 and J is TRBJ1-3; D is uncertain. This CDR3 has 13 amino acids. Germline V gives CDR1 SNHLY, CDR2 FYNNEI. The germline V and J ends were trimmed by 9 bases and 0 bases, with 9 bases remaining between them. The CDR3 bases are TGTGCCAGTACAACCTTCTCTGGAAACACCATATATTTT. Amino acids: CASTTFSGNTIYF.

J is TRBJ1-3 and V is TRBV9; 11 bases map to TRBD1. CDR1 SGDLS and CDR2 YYNGEE come from the germline V gene. The CDR3 runs 16 residues. V lost 3 bases and J lost 2; bases outside the gene matches: 4. The CDR3 sequence: CASSEKGQGAGNTIYF. The CDR3 region has the DNA TGTGCCAGCAGCGAGAAGGGACAGGGGGCTGGAAACACCATATATTTT. The whole variable domain, remainder taken from reference TRBV9 and TRBJ1-3, is DSGVTQTPKHLITATGQRVTLRCSPRSGDLSVYWYQQSLDQGLQFLIQYYNGEERAKGNILERFSAQQFPDLHSELNLSSLELGDSALYFCASSEKGQGAGNTIYFGEGSWLTVV.

The rearrangement uses TRBV6-5 and TRBJ1-2; D ambiguous. V gave up 6 bases and J gave up 8 bases, with 13 bases separating them. Germline loops: CDR1 MNHEY, CDR2 SVGAGI. The CDR3 totals 12 residues. CDR3 sequence (DNA): TGTGCCAGCAGGAAGGAGTCCGACGGCTACACCTTC. It specifies CASRKESDGYTF.

This chain uses TRBV29-1 with TRBJ1-1; tentative D call: TRBD1 (5 bases). The V gene's germline CDR1 is SQVTM and CDR2 ANQGSEA. The CDR3 is 15 residues long. The V end lost 4 bases, the J end lost 1 base, and 16 bases lay between the germline ends. The CDR3 loop reads CSVVQGSSPNTEAFF. Here the CDR3 DNA reads TGCAGCGTTGTGCAGGGAAGTTCCCCGAACACTGAAGCTTTCTTT. The full variable domain, with the rest looked up from reference TRBV29-1 and TRBJ1-1, is SAVISQKPSRDICQRGTSLTIQCQVDSQVTMMFWYRQQPGQSLTLIATANQGSEATYESGFVIDKFPISRPNLTFSTLTVSNMSPEDSSIYLCSVVQGSSPNTEAFFGQGTRLTVV.

The CDR3 DNA sequence: TGTGCCAGCAGCTTCCCCGGCAGGGGTTATGGTAATGAAAAACTGTTTTTT. It specifies CASSFPGRGYGNEKLFF. This chain uses TRBV7-9 with TRBJ1-4; perhaps TRBD1 as D (6 bases). The CDR3 covers 17 residues. From germline, CDR1 is SEHNR and CDR2 FQNEAQ (reference sequence). V gave up 3 bases and J gave up 4 bases, with 18 bases separating them. Together with reference TRBV7-9 and TRBJ1-4, the CDR3 gives the full variable domain: DTGVSQNPRHKITKRGQNVTFRCDPISEHNRLYWYRQTLGQGPEFLTYFQNEAQLEKSRLLSDRFSAERPKGSFSTLEIQRTEQGDSAMYLCASSFPGRGYGNEKLFFGSGTQLSVL.

The chain recombines TRBV4-3 with TRBJ2-3; D is unresolved. The germline CDR1 and CDR2 sequences are LGHNA and YSLEER. Trimming removed 2 bases from V and 4 bases from J, with 7 bases in between. This CDR3 is 13 amino acids long. CDR3 residues: CASSQFSADTQYF. DNA of the CDR3: TGCGCCAGCAGCCAATTTTCGGCAGATACGCAGTATTTT.

This sequence joins TRBV25-1 and TRBJ2-5; 8 bases map to TRBD2. Trimming took 3 bases from V and 5 from J; bases not matched to a gene: 8. CDR1 and CDR2 (germline): MGHDK, SYGVNS. The CDR3 sequence is 15 residues long. The CDR3 DNA is TGTGCCAGCAGTGAGCCAGCGGGGGCCGGTGAGACCCAGTACTTC. This sequence encodes CASSEPAGAGETQYF. The full variable domain, its missing parts supplied by reference TRBV25-1 and TRBJ2-5, is EADIYQTPRYLVIGTGKKITLECSQTMGHDKMYWYQQDPGMELHLIHYSYGVNSTEKGDLSSESTVSRIRTEHFPLTLESARPSHTSQYLCASSEPAGAGETQYFGPGTRLLVL.

The chain couples TRBV18 to TRBJ2-3; 10 bases match TRBD2. CDR3 size: 16 residues. V gave up 4 bases and J gave up 6 bases; unmatched junction bases: 10. CDR1 and CDR2 from the germline V gene are KGHSH and LQKENI. CDR3 amino acids: CASSRQSGRGKDTQYF. As DNA, the CDR3 is TGTGCCAGCTCACGACAAAGCGGGAGGGGGAAGGATACGCAGTATTTT.

The rearrangement uses TRBV11-2 and TRBJ1-4; no clear D. Germline V gene sequence: CDR1 SGHAT, CDR2 FQNNGV. The V gene lost 5 bases and the J gene lost 8 bases, with 15 bases spanning the gap. This CDR3 contains 14 residues. The CDR3: CASSPSGRREKLFF. CDR3 nucleotide sequence: TGTGCCAGCAGCCCCTCTGGGCGTCGGGAAAAACTGTTTTTT.

This chain links TRBV28 with TRBJ1-2; the D is unclear. The CDR3 has 14 amino acids. The V gene lost 1 base and the J gene lost 4 bases, with 10 bases spanning the gap. Germline V gene sequence: CDR1 MDHEN, CDR2 SYDVKM. DNA for the CDR3: TGTGCCAGCAGTTTATCCTCTCCGGTCTATGGCTACACCTTC. Translating it yields CASSLSSPVYGYTF.

CDR3 DNA sequence: TGTGCCAGCCAGCGACCTCCCCAAGGAGAGCAGTACTTC. The encoded protein is CASQRPPQGEQYF. This chain uses TRBV6-5 with TRBJ2-7; D is unclear. V lost 8 bases and J 7 bases, leaving 18 bases between the germline ends. This CDR3 contains 13 residues. Germline CDR1 MNHEY, CDR2 SVGAGI.

DNA for the CDR3: TGTGCCAGCAGCCAAGGAGGCTCAGGGAAAGTGTTTTTT. This encodes CASSQGGSGKVFF. The chain links TRBV14 to TRBJ1-4; a possible D gene is TRBD1 (5 bases). This CDR3 is 13 amino acids long. Germline CDR1 is SGHDN and CDR2 is FVKESK. Trimming took 1 base from V and 15 from J, leaving 15 bases between them.

The chain joins TRBV2 to TRBJ2-3; 10 nucleotides match TRBD1. V lost 6 bases and J lost 1; bases outside the gene matches: 4. This CDR3 has 15 residues. The germline V gene has CDR1 SNHLY and CDR2 FYNNEI. The chain's CDR3 is CASSIGTGGTDTQYF. The CDR3 coding sequence is TGTGCCAGCAGCATAGGGACAGGGGGCACAGATACGCAGTATTTT.

The chain couples TRBV19 to TRBJ1-1; the D is unclear. The germline CDR1 and CDR2 sequences are LNHDA and SQIVND (reference sequence). The V gene lost 3 bases and the J gene lost 1 base, with 12 bases spanning the gap. The CDR3 is made up of 15 amino acids. CDR3: CASSILGRGNTEAFF. The CDR3 nucleotides are TGTGCCAGTAGTATCCTCGGTCGGGGGAACACTGAAGCTTTCTTT.

The DNA for the CDR3 is TGTGCCAGTAGTGGATGGGACAGGGGTACCTATGGCTACACCTTC. As protein: CASSGWDRGTYGYTF. J is TRBJ1-2 and V is TRBV27, with 10 bases matching TRBD1. Germline loops: CDR1 MNHEY, CDR2 SMNVEV (reference sequence). CDR3 size: 15 residues. J lost 4 bases, V lost 9 bases, and 11 bases had no gene match.

This clone was observed a few times. V and J are TRBV24-1 and TRBJ2-2, with 7 bases fitting TRBD2. V lost 2 bases and J lost 5; bases outside the gene matches: 4. Germline V CDR1 and CDR2: KGHDR, SFDVKD. This CDR3 has 15 amino acids. The CDR3 spells CATSDWGGRTGELFF. The CDR3 DNA sequence: TGTGCCACCAGTGATTGGGGGGGTCGGACCGGGGAGCTGTTTTTT.

The chain has TRBV7-2 and TRBJ2-7; possible D gene TRBD2, 6 bases. Germline values: CDR1 SGHTA, CDR2 FQGNSA. CDR3 length: 15 residues. V was shortened by 1 base and J by 0 bases, with 10 bases between the two germline ends. CDR3 sequence: CASSLEAGSSYEQYF. CDR3 nucleotide sequence: TGTGCCAGCAGCTTAGAAGCGGGCAGCTCCTACGAGCAGTACTTC. Based on the CDR3 plus reference TRBV7-2 and TRBJ2-7, the full variable domain is GAGVSQSPSNKVTEKGKDVELRCDPISGHTALYWYRQSLGQGLEFLIYFQGNSAPDKSGLPSDRFSAERTGGSVSTLTIQRTQQEDSAVYLCASSLEAGSSYEQYFGPGTRLTVT.

This clone rates as medium-sized. The J gene is TRBJ2-7, the V gene TRBV30, with 11 bases lining up with TRBD2. This CDR3 comprises 14 residues. Unmatched junction bases numbered 0, after V lost 0 bases and J lost 2 bases. Germline CDR1 is GTSNPN and CDR2 is SVGIG (reference sequence). CDR3 region: CAWSVLAGAYEQYF. In nucleotides, the CDR3 is TGTGCCTGGAGTGTACTAGCGGGGGCCTACGAGCAGTACTTC.

The chain combines TRBV6-5 with TRBJ2-5; 8 bases match TRBD2. The CDR3 is 13 amino acids. V shed 6 bases and J 7 bases; nucleotides not matched to a gene: 7. In germline, CDR1 is MNHEY, CDR2 SVGAGI. CDR3 sequence: CASRPIAGTTQYF. CDR3 DNA sequence: TGTGCCAGCAGACCAATAGCGGGGACGACCCAGTACTTC.

This clone has just one count. The rearrangement uses TRBV7-2 and TRBJ2-5; 8 nucleotides match TRBD2. V lost 9 bases, J lost 5 bases, and 14 bases stayed unmatched. The CDR3 contains 15 residues. In germline, CDR1 is SGHTA, CDR2 FQGNSA. CDR3 loop: CASLDNGGAAETQYF. CDR3 sequence (DNA): TGTGCCAGTCTTGACAACGGGGGGGCCGCGGAGACCCAGTACTTC.